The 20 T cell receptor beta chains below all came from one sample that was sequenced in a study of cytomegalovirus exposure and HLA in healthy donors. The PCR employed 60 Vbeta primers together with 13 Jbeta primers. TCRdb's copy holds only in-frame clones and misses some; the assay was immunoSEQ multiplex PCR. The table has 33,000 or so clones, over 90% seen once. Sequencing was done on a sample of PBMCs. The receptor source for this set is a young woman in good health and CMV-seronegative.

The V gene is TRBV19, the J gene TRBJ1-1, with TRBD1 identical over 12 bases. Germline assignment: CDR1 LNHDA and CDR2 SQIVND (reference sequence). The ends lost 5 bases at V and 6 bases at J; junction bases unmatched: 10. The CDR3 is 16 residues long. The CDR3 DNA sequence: TGTGCCAGTAGTCACCGGGACAGGGGGCGCCTGGCTGAAGCTTTCTTT. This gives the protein CASSHRDRGRLAEAFF.

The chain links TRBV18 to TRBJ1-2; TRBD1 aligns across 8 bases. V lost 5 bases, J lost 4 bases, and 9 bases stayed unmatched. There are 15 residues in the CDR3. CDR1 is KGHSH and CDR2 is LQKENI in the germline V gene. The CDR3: CASSENRDRLYGYTF. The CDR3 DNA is TGTGCCAGCTCAGAAAACCGGGACAGGCTCTATGGCTACACCTTC.

The CDR3 coding sequence is TGTGCCAGCAGCCCTGACACGAGCTCCTACAATGAGCAGTTCTTC. This gives the protein CASSPDTSSYNEQFF. The genes are TRBV28 and TRBJ2-1; D remains unclear. Germline assignment: CDR1 MDHEN and CDR2 SYDVKM. The CDR3 consists of 15 residues. V shed 6 bases and J shed 0 bases, with 12 bases lying between them. Full variable domain (missing parts from reference TRBV28 and TRBJ2-1): DVKVTQSSRYLVKRTGEKVFLECVQDMDHENMFWYRQDPGLGLRLIYFSYDVKMKEKGDIPEGYSVSREKKERFSLILESASTNQTSMYLCASSPDTSSYNEQFFGPGTRLTVL.

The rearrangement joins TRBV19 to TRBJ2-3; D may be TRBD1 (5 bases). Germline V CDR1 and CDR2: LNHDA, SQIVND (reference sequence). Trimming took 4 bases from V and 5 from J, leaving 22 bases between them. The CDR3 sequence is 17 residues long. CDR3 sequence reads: CASSNPQGSKAEDTQYF. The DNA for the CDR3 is TGTGCCAGTAGTAACCCCCAGGGTAGTAAAGCAGAAGATACGCAGTATTTT.

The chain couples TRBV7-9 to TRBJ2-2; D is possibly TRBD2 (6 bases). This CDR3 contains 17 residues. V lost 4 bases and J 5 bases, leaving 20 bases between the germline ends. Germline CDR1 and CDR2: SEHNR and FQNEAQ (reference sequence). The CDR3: CASSSYLAQVTTGELFF. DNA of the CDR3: TGTGCCAGCAGCTCGTACCTAGCGCAAGTGACGACCGGGGAGCTGTTTTTT.

The CDR3: CASSPGAWDREPYEQYF. The CDR3 DNA sequence: TGTGCCAGCAGCCCTGGGGCTTGGGACAGGGAACCCTACGAGCAGTACTTC. This rearrangement joins TRBV7-2 to TRBJ2-7; 9 bases agree with TRBD1. Trimming removed 5 bases from V and 2 bases from J; junction bases left unmatched: 13. The CDR3 spans 17 residues. The germline CDR1 and CDR2 sequences are SGHTA and FQGNSA.

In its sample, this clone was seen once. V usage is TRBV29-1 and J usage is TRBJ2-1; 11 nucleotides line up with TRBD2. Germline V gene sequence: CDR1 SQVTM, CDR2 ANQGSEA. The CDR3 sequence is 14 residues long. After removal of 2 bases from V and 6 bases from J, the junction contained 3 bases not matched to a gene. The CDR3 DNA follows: TGCAGCGTTGAAACTAGCGGGAGTGGCAATGAGCAGTTCTTC. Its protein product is CSVETSGSGNEQFF.

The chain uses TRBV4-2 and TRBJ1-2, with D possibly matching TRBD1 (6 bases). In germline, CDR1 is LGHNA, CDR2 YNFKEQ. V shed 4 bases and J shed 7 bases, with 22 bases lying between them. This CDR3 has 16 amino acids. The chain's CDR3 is CASSPPTASNRAGYTF. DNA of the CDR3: TGTGCCAGCAGCCCCCCGACCGCCTCAAACAGGGCTGGCTACACCTTC.

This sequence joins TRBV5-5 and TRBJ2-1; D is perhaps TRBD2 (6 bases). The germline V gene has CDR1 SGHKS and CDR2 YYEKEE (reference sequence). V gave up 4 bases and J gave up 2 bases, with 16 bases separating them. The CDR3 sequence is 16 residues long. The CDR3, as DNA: TGTGCCAGCAGCCCCGCCGGGGGAGAAGCCTACAATGAGCAGTTCTTC. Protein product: CASSPAGGEAYNEQFF.

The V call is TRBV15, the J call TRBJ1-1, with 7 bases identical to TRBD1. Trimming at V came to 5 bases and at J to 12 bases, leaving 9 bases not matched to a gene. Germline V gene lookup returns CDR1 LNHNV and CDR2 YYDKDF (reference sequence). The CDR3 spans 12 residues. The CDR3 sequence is CATSDFRQGPFF. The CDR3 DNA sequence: TGTGCCACCAGCGATTTCCGACAGGGACCTTTCTTT.

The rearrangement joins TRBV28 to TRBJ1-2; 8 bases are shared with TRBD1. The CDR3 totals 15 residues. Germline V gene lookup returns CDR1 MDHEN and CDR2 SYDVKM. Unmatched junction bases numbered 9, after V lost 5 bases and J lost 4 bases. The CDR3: CASSDPGGLSYGYTF. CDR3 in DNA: TGTGCCAGCAGTGATCCAGGGGGCCTCAGCTATGGCTACACCTTC.

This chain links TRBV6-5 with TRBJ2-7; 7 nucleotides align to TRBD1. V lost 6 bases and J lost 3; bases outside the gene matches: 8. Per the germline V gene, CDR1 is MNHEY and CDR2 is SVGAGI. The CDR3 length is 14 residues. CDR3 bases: TGTGCCAGCAGCCCCGACAGGGAATTCTACGAGCAGTACTTC. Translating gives CASSPDREFYEQYF.

Here the CDR3 reads CASQGSGANVLTF. The CDR3 coding sequence is TGTGCCAGCCAGGGGTCTGGGGCCAACGTCCTGACTTTC. The chain uses TRBV6-6 and TRBJ2-6, with D possibly TRBD1 on 6 matching bases. Deletions cut 8 bases from V and 1 base from J, with 6 bases between. Germline CDR1 MNHNY, CDR2 SVGAGI (reference sequence). The CDR3 sequence is 13 residues long.

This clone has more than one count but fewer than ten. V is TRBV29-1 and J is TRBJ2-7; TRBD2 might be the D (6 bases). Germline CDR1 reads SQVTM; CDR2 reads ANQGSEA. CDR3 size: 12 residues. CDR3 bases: TGCAGTAAGAAGACGGGGGCCTACGAGCAGTACTTC. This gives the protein CSKKTGAYEQYF.

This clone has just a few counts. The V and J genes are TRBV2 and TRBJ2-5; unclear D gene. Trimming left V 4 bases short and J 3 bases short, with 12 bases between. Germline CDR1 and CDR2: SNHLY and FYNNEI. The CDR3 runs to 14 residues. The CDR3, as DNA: TGTGCCAGCAGTGCGGATTTAGCAAAAGAGACCCAGTACTTC. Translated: CASSADLAKETQYF.

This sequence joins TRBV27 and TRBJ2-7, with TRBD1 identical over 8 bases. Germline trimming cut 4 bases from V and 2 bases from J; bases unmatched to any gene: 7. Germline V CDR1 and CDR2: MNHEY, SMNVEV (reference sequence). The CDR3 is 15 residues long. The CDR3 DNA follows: TGTGCCAGCAGTTCCCGGACAGGGCCCACCTACGAGCAGTACTTC. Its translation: CASSSRTGPTYEQYF.

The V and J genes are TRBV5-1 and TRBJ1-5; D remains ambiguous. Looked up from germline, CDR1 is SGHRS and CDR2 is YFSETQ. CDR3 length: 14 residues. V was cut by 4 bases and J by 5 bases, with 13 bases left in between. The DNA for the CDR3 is TGCGCCAGCAGCCCCGGGAAGGGCCATCAGCCCCAGCATTTT. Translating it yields CASSPGKGHQPQHF.

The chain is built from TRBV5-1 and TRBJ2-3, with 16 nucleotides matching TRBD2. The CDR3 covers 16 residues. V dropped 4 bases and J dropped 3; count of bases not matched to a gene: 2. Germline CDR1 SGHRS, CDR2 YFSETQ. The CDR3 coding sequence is TGCGCCAGCAGCGCGGGACTAGCGGGAGGGACAGATACGCAGTATTTT. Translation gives CASSAGLAGGTDTQYF.

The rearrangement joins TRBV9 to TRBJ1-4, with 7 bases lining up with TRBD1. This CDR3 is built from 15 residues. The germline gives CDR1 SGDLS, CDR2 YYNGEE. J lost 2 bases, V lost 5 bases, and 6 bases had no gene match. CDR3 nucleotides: TGTGCCAGCAGTCAGACAGGGACGACTAATGAAAAACTGTTTTTT. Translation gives CASSQTGTTNEKLFF.

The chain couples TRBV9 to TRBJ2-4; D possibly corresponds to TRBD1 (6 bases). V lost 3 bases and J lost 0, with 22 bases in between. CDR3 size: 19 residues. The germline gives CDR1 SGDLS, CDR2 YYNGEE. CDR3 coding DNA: TGTGCCAGCAGCGGACGGACAGCTCCAGTCCAATCAGCCAAAAACATTCAGTACTTC. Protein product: CASSGRTAPVQSAKNIQYF.